This T cell receptor beta chain emerged from a study of blood T cell repertoires in COVID-19. Study context: Sites in the United States, Italy and Spain provided acute and convalescent COVID-19 samples. Sources were T cells, B-cell-depleted T cells, or PBMCs; the material itself was cDNA or gDNA.

TCRdb's copy holds only in-frame clones and misses some; the assay was immunoSEQ multiplex PCR. The sample holds more than 200,000 clones, less than 90% seen once. Trimming at V came to 3 bases and at J to 9 bases, leaving 6 bases not matched to a gene. From germline, CDR1 is KGHDR and CDR2 SFDVKD. The CDR3 is 15 amino acids. This clonotype was sampled from a woman in her sixties or seventies with active or convalescent COVID-19. Specimen: peripheral blood. The chain joins TRBV24-1 to TRBJ2-1, with TRBD2 matching over 11 bases. The CDR3 sequence is CATSDHLGTSGEQFF. CDR3 nucleotide sequence: TGTGCCACCAGTGATCACCTAGGGACTAGCGGTGAGCAGTTCTTC.